These 27 T cell receptor beta chains were all obtained from the same sample, sequenced in a study of CD4 T cells in relation to SARS-CoV-2 and coronaviruses. What these receptors recognize is not known. TCRdb keeps only in-frame clones here, not all; method: immunoSEQ multiplex PCR. The repertoire has some 46,000 clones, 82% of them found once; the top ten carry around 1.4%. Sequences were obtained from naive CD4+ T cells from PBMCs, cultured in vitro. Subset noted: naive CD4+ T cells isolated by negative enrichment. These receptors originate from an adult with COVID-19.

V gene TRBV19 combines with J gene TRBJ1-1, with D perhaps matching TRBD1 (6 bases). V lost 5 bases, J lost 0 bases, and 22 bases lay in between. Germline V gene sequence: CDR1 LNHDA, CDR2 SQIVND (reference sequence). The CDR3 length is 18 residues. The CDR3: CASSPNRAMGFMNTEAFF. In DNA, the CDR3 is TGTGCCAGTAGTCCGAACAGGGCAATGGGGTTCATGAACACTGAAGCTTTCTTT.

V gene TRBV7-9 combines with J gene TRBJ2-1; D is undetermined. V lost 3 bases and J lost 7, with 7 bases in between. CDR1 SEHNR and CDR2 FQNEAQ come from the germline V gene (reference sequence). This CDR3 region has 12 residues. CDR3 nucleotide sequence: TGTGCCAGCAGCTTCGACGATAATGAGCAGTTCTTC. Translation gives CASSFDDNEQFF.

This chain uses TRBV7-9 with TRBJ2-1, with 13 bases identical to TRBD2. This CDR3 comprises 15 residues. Trimming took 3 bases from V and 10 from J; bases not matched to a gene: 6. Germline CDR1 SEHNR, CDR2 FQNEAQ (reference sequence). The CDR3 nucleotides are TGTGCCAGCAGCTTCTTTACTAGCGGGAGGGTGGAGCAGTTCTTC. Translating gives CASSFFTSGRVEQFF.

This clone appeared once. The J gene is TRBJ1-5, the V gene TRBV28; D unclear. Looked up from germline, CDR1 is MDHEN and CDR2 is SYDVKM. V lost 6 bases to trimming and J lost 7 bases, with 10 bases between them. The CDR3 covers 12 residues. Written as DNA, the CDR3 is TGTGCCAGCAGCCCCTCTTGGCAGCCCCAGCATTTT. Translated, it gives CASSPSWQPQHF.

The chain uses TRBV28 and TRBJ2-7; TRBD2 matches 10 bases. V shed 6 bases and J 3 bases; nucleotides not matched to a gene: 8. Germline CDR1 and CDR2: MDHEN and SYDVKM. The CDR3 extends over 15 amino acids. This CDR3 reads CASRRLAGVNYEQYF. In DNA, the CDR3 is TGTGCCAGCAGGAGGCTAGCGGGAGTTAACTACGAGCAGTACTTC.

The chain is built from TRBV24-1 and TRBJ2-7; D perhaps matches TRBD1 (5 bases). The CDR3 sequence is 14 residues long. Germline loops: CDR1 KGHDR, CDR2 SFDVKD. V lost 4 bases, J lost 3 bases, and 12 bases lay in between. The CDR3 sequence: CATSDPRENYEQYF. The CDR3 DNA reads TGTGCCACCAGTGACCCCAGGGAAAACTACGAGCAGTACTTC.

This clone was seen only a few times. The J gene is TRBJ1-5, the V gene TRBV7-9; D unclear. Germline V gene lookup returns CDR1 SEHNR and CDR2 FQNEAQ (reference sequence). The CDR3 has 13 residues. V was pared by 1 base and J by 3 bases, with 4 bases between. For the CDR3, the DNA is TGTGCCAGCAGCTTAGAGGCCAATCAGCCCCAGCATTTT. Translation gives CASSLEANQPQHF.

The rearrangement joins TRBV5-1 to TRBJ2-3; 7 bases map to TRBD1. The germline CDR1 and CDR2 sequences are SGHRS and YFSETQ. This CDR3 has 14 amino acids. The V gene end was trimmed by 4 bases and the J gene end by 1 base; junction bases not matched to a gene: 3. The chain's CDR3 is CASSPGTGTDTQYF. The CDR3 nucleotides read TGCGCCAGCAGCCCAGGGACAGGCACAGATACGCAGTATTTT.

In regard to this clone: Germline and junction disagree at one end, which may indicate a read error. The chain uses TRBV5-4 and TRBJ2-3, with 9 positions matching TRBD2. CDR1 is SGHNT and CDR2 is YYREEE in the germline V gene (reference sequence). The CDR3 runs to 16 residues. The CDR3 region is CASTLRGGLAGDTQYF. The CDR3 DNA follows: TGTGCCAGCACCTTGAGAGGGGGCCTAGCGGGGGATACGCAGTATTTT.

This clone appeared a few times. V gene TRBV7-2 combines with J gene TRBJ1-5; 8 nucleotides agree with TRBD1. The germline gives CDR1 SGHTA, CDR2 FQGNSA. Trimming at V came to 5 bases and at J to 6 bases, leaving 6 bases not matched to a gene. The CDR3 length is 14 residues. The chain's CDR3 is CASSLGQGGQPQHF. CDR3 coding DNA: TGTGCCAGCAGCCTTGGACAGGGCGGTCAGCCCCAGCATTTT. The whole variable domain, remainder taken from reference TRBV7-2 and TRBJ1-5, is GAGVSQSPSNKVTEKGKDVELRCDPISGHTALYWYRQSLGQGLEFLIYFQGNSAPDKSGLPSDRFSAERTGGSVSTLTIQRTQQEDSAVYLCASSLGQGGQPQHFGDGTRLSIL.

This clone appeared a few times. The chain recombines TRBV18 with TRBJ1-1, with a possible D match to TRBD1 (5 bases). The CDR3 consists of 15 residues. The V gene lost 4 bases and the J gene lost 1 base, with 13 bases spanning the gap. Germline CDR1 reads KGHSH; CDR2 reads LQKENI. The CDR3 is CASSQGLSSNTEAFF. CDR3 coding DNA: TGTGCCAGCTCACAGGGGCTGTCTTCGAACACTGAAGCTTTCTTT.

This chain links TRBV7-2 with TRBJ2-5; no reliable D call. The germline V gene encodes CDR1 SGHTA and CDR2 FQGNSA. The V end was cut by 3 bases, the J end by 2 bases, with 7 bases between. The CDR3 is 13 residues long. The CDR3 DNA is TGTGCCAGCAGCTTTGGACCACAAGAGACCCAGTACTTC. It codes for CASSFGPQETQYF.

The chain couples TRBV2 to TRBJ2-1, with 11 bases lining up with TRBD2. The J segment lost 0 bases and the V segment lost 4 bases, leaving 8 bases of the junction unmatched. Germline loops: CDR1 SNHLY, CDR2 FYNNEI. The CDR3 contains 18 residues. The chain's CDR3 is CASSGSTSGKRSYNEQFF. The CDR3 DNA sequence: TGTGCCAGCAGTGGGTCGACTAGCGGGAAGCGCTCCTACAATGAGCAGTTCTTC.

CDR3 sequence reads: CASSYRDGTYEQYF. The CDR3 DNA sequence: TGTGCCAGCAGTTACCGGGACGGGACCTACGAGCAGTACTTC. This chain joins TRBV6-5 and TRBJ2-7, with D perhaps given as TRBD1 or TRBD2 (5 bases each). CDR3 length: 14 residues. Trimming took 2 bases from V and 2 from J, leaving 10 bases between them. Germline CDR1 MNHEY, CDR2 SVGAGI.

This chain connects TRBV30 to TRBJ2-1, with D uncertain. Germline V lookup: CDR1 GTSNPN, CDR2 SVGIG (reference sequence). The CDR3 is 14 amino acids. The germline V and J ends were trimmed by 0 bases and 2 bases, with 8 bases remaining between them. The DNA for the CDR3 is TGTGCCTGGAGTGTCTCGGTCGCCTACAATGAGCAGTTCTTC. It is translated as CAWSVSVAYNEQFF.

The chain links TRBV4-3 to TRBJ2-3; 9 bases fit TRBD2. Germline V lookup: CDR1 LGHNA, CDR2 YSLEER. This CDR3 has 15 residues. Germline trimming cut 1 base from V and 5 bases from J; bases unmatched to any gene: 4. The CDR3 DNA reads as TGCGCCAGCAGCCAAGTAGCGGGAGTGGTAGATACGCAGTATTTT. It encodes CASSQVAGVVDTQYF.

CDR3 region: CASSPREGNYEQYF. The CDR3 bases are TGTGCCAGCAGCCCTCGTGAGGGGAACTACGAGCAGTACTTC. J is TRBJ2-7 and V is TRBV7-2; tentatively, D is TRBD1 or TRBD2 (5 bases each). This CDR3 region has 14 residues. The V end was cut by 5 bases, the J end by 3 bases, with 14 bases between. Germline assignment: CDR1 SGHTA and CDR2 FQGNSA.

This clone was seen a handful of times. The chain has TRBV7-2 and TRBJ1-5; D is undetermined. Looked up from germline, CDR1 is SGHTA and CDR2 is FQGNSA. The CDR3 covers 13 residues. Trimming left V 4 bases short and J 1 base short, with 5 bases between. The CDR3 nucleotides are TGTGCCAGCAGCTCAGTGAGCAATCAGCCCCAGCATTTT. Translation gives CASSSVSNQPQHF.

The chain combines TRBV7-9 with TRBJ1-5; TRBD1 agrees at 7 bases. Per germline, CDR1 SEHNR and CDR2 FQNEAQ (reference sequence). The CDR3 runs 13 residues. Unmatched junction bases numbered 1, after V lost 4 bases and J lost 4 bases. This chain's CDR3 is CASSWDSNQPQHF. The DNA of the CDR3 is TGTGCCAGCAGCTGGGACAGTAATCAGCCCCAGCATTTT. The whole variable domain, filled in from reference TRBV7-9 and TRBJ1-5, reads DTGVSQNPRHKITKRGQNVTFRCDPISEHNRLYWYRQTLGQGPEFLTYFQNEAQLEKSRLLSDRFSAERPKGSFSTLEIQRTEQGDSAMYLCASSWDSNQPQHFGDGTRLSIL.

CDR3 coding DNA: TGTGCCAGCAGCTTAGTCGCCAGGGTTAATGAAAAACTGTTTTTT. Translation gives CASSLVARVNEKLFF. The chain couples TRBV7-2 to TRBJ1-4; a weak D match, TRBD1 (5 bases). The germline CDR1 and CDR2 sequences are SGHTA and FQGNSA. Trimming removed 1 base from V and 4 bases from J, with 10 bases in between. The CDR3 totals 15 residues.

This clone was detected once. The rearrangement joins TRBV4-3 to TRBJ2-7; weak D call: TRBD1 (7 bases). Germline CDR1 is LGHNA and CDR2 is YSLEER. Trimming stripped 1 base from V and 4 bases from J, with 11 bases between. The CDR3 loop spans 14 amino acids. This CDR3 reads CASSQGAGGYEQYF. CDR3 sequence (DNA): TGCGCCAGCAGCCAAGGGGCAGGGGGGTACGAGCAGTACTTC.

This clone showed up just once. This chain links TRBV28 with TRBJ1-5; 8 nucleotides align to TRBD1. Germline assignment: CDR1 MDHEN and CDR2 SYDVKM. The CDR3 covers 17 residues. J was trimmed by 6 bases and V by 0 bases; bases with no gene match: 10. For the CDR3, the DNA is TGTGCCAGCAGTTTATGGTTGGACAGGGACAATGGTCAGCCCCAGCATTTT. As protein: CASSLWLDRDNGQPQHF. The complete variable domain, with remaining parts taken from reference TRBV28 and TRBJ1-5, reads DVKVTQSSRYLVKRTGEKVFLECVQDMDHENMFWYRQDPGLGLRLIYFSYDVKMKEKGDIPEGYSVSREKKERFSLILESASTNQTSMYLCASSLWLDRDNGQPQHFGDGTRLSIL.

The V and J genes are TRBV28 and TRBJ2-7; TRBD1 matches at 7 bases. V gave up 8 bases and J gave up 2 bases; unmatched junction bases: 3. The CDR3 spans 12 residues. Germline CDR1 and CDR2: MDHEN and SYDVKM. The CDR3 protein is CASGQAPYEQYF. CDR3 DNA: TGTGCCAGCGGACAGGCACCCTACGAGCAGTACTTC.

J is TRBJ2-7 and V is TRBV11-2; D gene ambiguous. Germline V gives CDR1 SGHAT, CDR2 FQNNGV. Trimming shortened V by 2 bases and J by 2 bases, and 10 bases separated the two germline ends. CDR3 length equals 14 residues. Here the CDR3 DNA reads TGTGCCAGCAGCTTAATTCACAGCCCCTACGAGCAGTACTTC. Its translation is CASSLIHSPYEQYF.

The chain employs TRBV6-5 and TRBJ2-1; 10 bases are a match to TRBD2. Unmatched junction bases numbered 4, after V lost 6 bases and J lost 5 bases. This CDR3 is built from 14 residues. The germline V gene has CDR1 MNHEY and CDR2 SVGAGI. The CDR3 region is CASRPGLANNEQFF. In nucleotides, the CDR3 is TGTGCCAGCAGGCCGGGACTAGCGAACAATGAGCAGTTCTTC.

This rearrangement joins TRBV6-2 or TRBV6-3 to TRBJ1-5; a weak D match, TRBD1 (5 bases). Between the trimmed V and J ends, which lost 5 bases and 6 bases, there was a span of 20 bases. Germline CDR1 MNHEY, CDR2 SVGEGT. CDR3 size: 16 residues. The CDR3 reads CASSRGSRASSQPQHF. CDR3 coding DNA: TGTGCCAGCAGTCGGGGGAGCAGGGCTAGTAGTCAGCCCCAGCATTTT.

The V and J genes are TRBV6-5 and TRBJ2-7, with no clear D. The CDR3 extends over 14 amino acids. The V end lost 0 bases, the J end lost 3 bases, and 9 bases lay between the germline ends. The germline V gene encodes CDR1 MNHEY and CDR2 SVGAGI. CDR3 DNA sequence: TGTGCCAGCAGTTACTCGACCAGGATCTACGAGCAGTACTTC. It translates to CASSYSTRIYEQYF.